The rows below give T cell receptor beta chains drawn from one sample of a study of shared clonotypes between healthy human individuals. The assay was immunoSEQ multiplex PCR, and TCRdb's table has in-frame clones only and misses some. The table records 2 million to 2.5 million clones, about 95% of them present only once. Sequencing used naive CD4+ T cells sorted from blood. The source is a man aged 18 to 35 in good health. The CDR3 runs from the conserved cysteine through the conserved F or W. D genes are given only for firm matches. Only part of the rows carry a size: once, few, many, or a class if the clone is expanded.

abundance: -; j_gene: TRBJ1-3; v_gene: TRBV6-6; d_gene: -; CDR3nt: TGTGCCAGCAGTTACAGTGGAAACACCATATATTTT; CDR3aa: CASSYSGNTIYF
abundance: -; j_gene: TRBJ2-7; v_gene: TRBV7-2; d_gene: -; CDR3nt: TGTGCCAGCAGGCTAACAGGTACCTACGAGCAGTACTTC; CDR3aa: CASRLTGTYEQYF
abundance: -; j_gene: TRBJ2-5; v_gene: TRBV5-1; d_gene: -; CDR3nt: TGCGCCAGCAGCTTCTTAGGACACAACCAAGAGACCCAGTACTTC; CDR3aa: CASSFLGHNQETQYF
abundance: -; j_gene: TRBJ2-3; v_gene: TRBV2; d_gene: -; CDR3nt: TGTGCCAGCACCCTTAGGGGGACGGGAACAGATACGCAGTATTTT; CDR3aa: CASTLRGTGTDTQYF
abundance: -; j_gene: TRBJ2-7; v_gene: TRBV5-1; d_gene: TRBD2; CDR3nt: TGCGCCAGCAGAACTGCTAGCGGGAGTGTCTTTTCCTACGAGCAGTACTTC; CDR3aa: CASRTASGSVFSYEQYF
abundance: -; j_gene: TRBJ2-7; v_gene: TRBV5-1; d_gene: -; CDR3nt: TGCGCCAGCAGCTGGAGGGGGGCCCGGGACGACGAGCAGTACTTC; CDR3aa: CASSWRGARDDEQYF
abundance: -; j_gene: TRBJ2-3; v_gene: TRBV19; d_gene: -; CDR3nt: TGTGCCAGCCAGGACCGGGGAGATACGCAGTATTTT; CDR3aa: CASQDRGDTQYF
abundance: -; j_gene: TRBJ1-2; v_gene: TRBV29-1; d_gene: -; CDR3nt: TGCAGCTCCCGGGGGCAGGGAGACACCAACTATGGCTACACCTTC; CDR3aa: CSSRGQGDTNYGYTF
abundance: -; j_gene: TRBJ2-3; v_gene: TRBV18; d_gene: TRBD2; CDR3nt: TGTGCCAGCTCACGATCGGTCCGACCTAGCGGAACAGATACGCAGTATTTT; CDR3aa: CASSRSVRPSGTDTQYF
abundance: -; j_gene: TRBJ2-7; v_gene: TRBV7-8; d_gene: TRBD1; CDR3nt: TGTGCCAGCAGCTTAGCCTCTTTATCGGGGACAGCCTACGAGCAGTACTTC; CDR3aa: CASSLASLSGTAYEQYF
abundance: -; j_gene: TRBJ1-6; v_gene: TRBV6-5; d_gene: -; CDR3nt: TGTGCCAGCAGGGAGGGGAGCTCCTATAATTCACCCCTCCACTTT; CDR3aa: CASREGSSYNSPLHF
abundance: once; j_gene: TRBJ1-1; v_gene: TRBV5-1; d_gene: -; CDR3nt: TGCGCCAGCAGCTTACCGGGGACTGAAGCTTTCTTT; CDR3aa: CASSLPGTEAFF
abundance: once; j_gene: TRBJ2-5; v_gene: TRBV2; d_gene: TRBD2; CDR3nt: TGTGCCAGCACCGATAGAGCGGGGGTAGGGACCCAGTACTTC; CDR3aa: CASTDRAGVGTQYF
abundance: -; j_gene: TRBJ2-7; v_gene: TRBV2; d_gene: -; CDR3nt: TGTGCCAGCGTATGGGCAGAGGGGTACGAGCAGTACTTC; CDR3aa: CASVWAEGYEQYF
abundance: -; j_gene: TRBJ2-1; v_gene: TRBV18; d_gene: TRBD1; CDR3nt: TGTGCCAGCTCACTAGGGACAGGGTCCTACAATGAGCAGTTCTTC; CDR3aa: CASSLGTGSYNEQFF
abundance: -; j_gene: TRBJ2-4; v_gene: TRBV5-1; d_gene: -; CDR3nt: TGCGCCAGCAGCTTGGGGGGTGCTAACGGGATAGACATTCAGTACTTC; CDR3aa: CASSLGGANGIDIQYF
abundance: -; j_gene: TRBJ2-7; v_gene: TRBV10-3; d_gene: TRBD2; CDR3nt: TGTGCCATCAGTGAGTCAGGCAGCGGGGGGATCTACGAGCAGTACTTC; CDR3aa: CAISESGSGGIYEQYF
abundance: -; j_gene: TRBJ1-2; v_gene: TRBV28; d_gene: -; CDR3nt: TGTGCCAGCAGTTACAGAAGTCTATGGGGCTACACCTTC; CDR3aa: CASSYRSLWGYTF
abundance: -; j_gene: TRBJ2-2; v_gene: TRBV9; d_gene: -; CDR3nt: TGTGCCAGCAGCGTAATGGACCCCAACACCGGGGAGCTGTTTTTT; CDR3aa: CASSVMDPNTGELFF
abundance: once; j_gene: TRBJ1-3; v_gene: TRBV7-2; d_gene: -; CDR3nt: TGTGCCAGCAGCTTAGTTGGGGGCTGGGGTTCCGGAAACACCATATATTTT; CDR3aa: CASSLVGGWGSGNTIYF
abundance: -; j_gene: TRBJ2-7; v_gene: TRBV10-1; d_gene: -; CDR3nt: TGCGCCAGCAGTGAGTCGGGTCAGAACTACGAGCAGTACTTC; CDR3aa: CASSESGQNYEQYF
abundance: -; j_gene: TRBJ2-5; v_gene: TRBV7-9; d_gene: -; CDR3nt: TGTGCCAGCAGCTTACCCCTTAGGCTAGCAGAGACCCAGTACTTC; CDR3aa: CASSLPLRLAETQYF
abundance: few; j_gene: TRBJ2-2; v_gene: TRBV15; d_gene: -; CDR3nt: TGTGCCACCAGCAGAGATGGAGGGATCGCGAACACCGGGGAGCTGTTTTTT; CDR3aa: CATSRDGGIANTGELFF
abundance: -; j_gene: TRBJ2-7; v_gene: TRBV7-2; d_gene: -; CDR3nt: TGTGCCAGCAGCATATACGGGACTGAGTACGAGCAGTACTTC; CDR3aa: CASSIYGTEYEQYF
abundance: -; j_gene: TRBJ2-7; v_gene: TRBV28; d_gene: -; CDR3nt: TGTGCCAGCAGTTTACGGGGTTTCGCCTACGAGCAGTACTTC; CDR3aa: CASSLRGFAYEQYF
abundance: -; j_gene: TRBJ2-7; v_gene: TRBV6-6; d_gene: TRBD2; CDR3nt: TGTGCCAGCAGTTACTTGGCGGGAGGGCCCCACGAGCAGTACTTC; CDR3aa: CASSYLAGGPHEQYF
abundance: -; j_gene: TRBJ2-1; v_gene: TRBV15; d_gene: -; CDR3nt: TGTGCCACCAGCAGAGATAGGATGGTCTTGGACAATGAGCAGTTCTTC; CDR3aa: CATSRDRMVLDNEQFF
abundance: -; j_gene: TRBJ2-7; v_gene: TRBV28; d_gene: TRBD1; CDR3nt: TGTGCCAGCGATCCTGCCGGGACAGGGATCCACGAGCAGTACTTC; CDR3aa: CASDPAGTGIHEQYF
abundance: -; j_gene: TRBJ2-1; v_gene: TRBV7-2; d_gene: TRBD2; CDR3nt: TGTGCCAGCAGCTTCGGACTAGCGGGAGGTGGATCCTACAATGAGCAGTTCTTC; CDR3aa: CASSFGLAGGGSYNEQFF
abundance: -; j_gene: TRBJ1-1; v_gene: TRBV25-1; d_gene: TRBD1; CDR3nt: TGTGCTAGCCGTTACGGGACAGGAAACACTGAAGCTTTCTTT; CDR3aa: CASRYGTGNTEAFF
abundance: -; j_gene: TRBJ1-4; v_gene: TRBV5-4; d_gene: -; CDR3nt: TGTGCCAGCAGCTTGCAGGTCGGTGAAAAACTGTTTTTT; CDR3aa: CASSLQVGEKLFF
abundance: -; j_gene: TRBJ1-2; v_gene: TRBV18; d_gene: TRBD1; CDR3nt: TGTGCCAGCTCACAGTCGGGACAGGGGTTCTATGGCTACACCTTC; CDR3aa: CASSQSGQGFYGYTF
abundance: -; j_gene: TRBJ2-5; v_gene: TRBV5-1; d_gene: -; CDR3nt: TGCGCCAGCAGCTTAGAACTTACTTCGGAGACCCAGTACTTC; CDR3aa: CASSLELTSETQYF
abundance: once; j_gene: TRBJ1-1; v_gene: TRBV19; d_gene: TRBD1; CDR3nt: TGTGCCAGTAGGACTCGACAGGGTAGGACTGAAGCTTTCTTT; CDR3aa: CASRTRQGRTEAFF
abundance: -; j_gene: TRBJ2-7; v_gene: TRBV5-1; d_gene: -; CDR3nt: TGCGCCAGCAGCTTGGAAGGGCGAGGGATCTCCTACGAGCAGTACTTC; CDR3aa: CASSLEGRGISYEQYF
abundance: few; j_gene: TRBJ2-7; v_gene: TRBV10-3; d_gene: TRBD1; CDR3nt: TGTGCCATCAGTGACGGGACAGCCTACGAGCAGTACTTC; CDR3aa: CAISDGTAYEQYF
abundance: once; j_gene: TRBJ2-2; v_gene: TRBV11-2; d_gene: -; CDR3nt: TGTGCCAGCAGCTTAGGGACAGTTAACACCGGGGAGCTGTTTTTT; CDR3aa: CASSLGTVNTGELFF
abundance: -; j_gene: TRBJ2-3; v_gene: TRBV10-1; d_gene: TRBD2; CDR3nt: TGCGCCAGCAGTGGCCGGGGACTAGCGGGAGGATTCCCTAGCACAGATACGCAGTATTTT; CDR3aa: CASSGRGLAGGFPSTDTQYF
abundance: -; j_gene: TRBJ2-1; v_gene: TRBV10-2; d_gene: TRBD2; CDR3nt: TGCGCCAGCACGGAGGGACTAGCGGGGGTGGATGAGCAGTTCTTC; CDR3aa: CASTEGLAGVDEQFF
abundance: -; j_gene: TRBJ2-2; v_gene: TRBV19; d_gene: -; CDR3nt: TGTGCCATTAGGACCTCGCGGAACGCCGGGGAGCTGTTTTTT; CDR3aa: CAIRTSRNAGELFF
abundance: -; j_gene: TRBJ1-2; v_gene: TRBV6-6; d_gene: -; CDR3nt: TGTGCCAGCAGGCAGGGAGGGTGGGGCTACACCTTC; CDR3aa: CASRQGGWGYTF
abundance: few; j_gene: TRBJ1-2; v_gene: TRBV5-1; d_gene: -; CDR3nt: TGCGCCAGCAGGATGGACGGAGCAACCACCTTC; CDR3aa: CASRMDGATTF
abundance: -; j_gene: TRBJ2-2; v_gene: TRBV2; d_gene: TRBD2; CDR3nt: TGTGCCAGCAGGCCGGGACTAGCCCTCACCGGGGAGCTGTTTTTT; CDR3aa: CASRPGLALTGELFF
abundance: -; j_gene: TRBJ2-2; v_gene: TRBV18; d_gene: -; CDR3nt: TGTGCCAGCTCACCCCTGACCCCGGCAAACACCGGGGAGCTGTTTTTT; CDR3aa: CASSPLTPANTGELFF
abundance: -; j_gene: TRBJ1-1; v_gene: TRBV10-3; d_gene: TRBD1; CDR3nt: TGTGCCATCACCCGGACAGGGGACTTGAACACTGAAGCTTTCTTT; CDR3aa: CAITRTGDLNTEAFF
abundance: -; j_gene: TRBJ2-7; v_gene: TRBV28; d_gene: TRBD2; CDR3nt: TGTGCCAGCAACCAGAGCGGGGGGTTCCGCCACGAGCAGTACTTC; CDR3aa: CASNQSGGFRHEQYF
abundance: -; j_gene: TRBJ2-3; v_gene: TRBV7-2; d_gene: TRBD2; CDR3nt: TGTGCCAGCAGGGACGACATGGGATGGGAGGGCTTCACAGATACGCAGTATTTT; CDR3aa: CASRDDMGWEGFTDTQYF
abundance: -; j_gene: TRBJ1-2; v_gene: TRBV27; d_gene: -; CDR3nt: TGTGCCAGCAGACTGGTAGGGACGGCGAACTATGGCTACACCTTC; CDR3aa: CASRLVGTANYGYTF
abundance: -; j_gene: TRBJ2-5; v_gene: TRBV7-2; d_gene: -; CDR3nt: TGTGCCAGCAGCTTGTGGGTCACCGGGGAGACCCAGTACTTC; CDR3aa: CASSLWVTGETQYF
abundance: -; j_gene: TRBJ2-5; v_gene: TRBV5-1; d_gene: -; CDR3nt: TGCGCCAGCAGCCGTGCTCAAGAGACCCAGTACTTC; CDR3aa: CASSRAQETQYF
abundance: once; j_gene: TRBJ2-2; v_gene: TRBV10-2; d_gene: -; CDR3nt: TGCGCCAGCAGTGGAGCAGTGGGGCAAACGAACACCGGGGAGCTGTTTTTT; CDR3aa: CASSGAVGQTNTGELFF
abundance: -; j_gene: TRBJ2-4; v_gene: TRBV2; d_gene: TRBD2; CDR3nt: TGTGCCGGCGGGAGTATCAAAAACATTCAGTACTTC; CDR3aa: CAGGSIKNIQYF
abundance: many; j_gene: TRBJ1-2; v_gene: TRBV7-2; d_gene: -; CDR3nt: TGTGCCAGCAGCTTAGGGAGTTTGGCCGGCTACACCTTC; CDR3aa: CASSLGSLAGYTF
abundance: -; j_gene: TRBJ2-7; v_gene: TRBV10-3; d_gene: -; CDR3nt: TGTGCCATCAGTCCCTCGGCGGGTAAACGGAGCGAGCAGTACTTC; CDR3aa: CAISPSAGKRSEQYF
abundance: -; j_gene: TRBJ1-4; v_gene: TRBV6-5; d_gene: TRBD1; CDR3nt: TGTGCCAGCAGTTACGACAGGGGGGCTAAAGCACTGTTTTTT; CDR3aa: CASSYDRGAKALFF